This T cell receptor beta chain appears in the sequencing data of a study of neurological immune-mediated disorders (dated by TCRdb to the late 2010s). For context, the study as a whole: Among the approximately 34 multiple sclerosis patients, relapsing-remitting MS was present in some 30 and secondary progressive MS was present in 3. Peripheral blood TCR-beta repertoires from HTLV-I-associated myelopathy (HAM/TSP) patients, multiple sclerosis patients and healthy controls were compared by UMI-based sequencing. The approximately 100 TCR-beta libraries included longitudinal samples, technical triplicates and paired sorted CD4+ and CD8+ T-cell subsets alongside PBMC samples. The cohort was made up of approximately 65 subjects, consisting of some 14 HAM/TSP patients, some 34 multiple sclerosis patients and around 20 healthy controls. Broader findings and caveats from the paper: Repertoires from 18 of 34 MS patients were grouped by phylogenetic analysis into a cluster of related CDR3 sequences, suggesting a possible repertoire-level signature. The MS cluster was not associated with any clinical or MRI features, and the authors stated that larger cohorts are needed. Expanded clones from different subjects shared no identical CDR3 amino acid sequences, which suggests that TCR-beta repertoires were private in all groups. The highest TCR clonal expansion was observed in HAM/TSP patients, whereas the lowest was observed in MS patients, even when compared with healthy controls.

The CDR3 holds 14 amino acids from the cysteine to the phenylalanine. The only DNA kept is the CDR3, 42 bases in frame from the first base. CDR1 and CDR2 (LGHDT, YNNKEL) derive from the germline V gene (reference sequence). V sheds 4 bases and J sheds 4 bases, leaving 13 bases between their ends. This clonotype appeared many times. The antigen it recognizes is unknown. There are no base qualities to consult, and no much larger clone falls within one base. cDNA synthesis used template-switch 5'RACE with a primer carrying a 10-nucleotide random unique molecular identifier tagging each TCR transcript. Every sequencing run yielded over 180 million TCR-beta sequences covering 15-18 subjects. The RNeasy kit was used for extraction of total RNA. Using the KAPA Real-time Library Amplification kit, TCR-beta VDJ regions were amplified with primers for the TCR constant region and the 5'RACE anchor. Sample indexes and Illumina adaptors were added in a first PCR, after which library yield was increased in a second PCR. After purification with Ampure beads, the TCR product of roughly 650 bp was size-selected on a 2% E-gel SizeSelection system. Library quality was checked on a Bioanalyzer, concentration was measured with Qubit, and libraries were quantified with the Kapa Library Quantification kit before pooling. An Illumina HiSeq 2500 sequenced the libraries paired-end 2 x 150 bp. To increase sequence diversity, about 23-30% phiX was spiked into each library pool. Concerning the study's data processing: Quality-filtered reads were processed with the UMI-based MiGEC pipeline, which removed over 75% of raw TCR sequences during error correction. IMGT germline references were used for aligning VDJ genes, and each clonotype was defined as a unique CDR3 amino acid sequence together with its V-J genes. Clonal expansion, Shannon diversity and CDR3 relatedness were evaluated with VDJtools (CalcPairwiseDistances, ClusterSamples), while phylogenetic trees were built in CLCbio workbench. A clone was classed as expanded if it had 8 or more unique UMIs, a cutoff based on coefficient-of-variation modelling across technical triplicates. The public reads were run again by TCRdb, first through fastp at Q25 and then through MiXCR, and only productive beta chains were kept. Rows matching on CDR3 protein sequence are summarized as one entry with the most common DNA and genes. The V and J calls were determined by TCRdb, not by the authors. The sample table contains 70,000 to 90,000 distinct CDR3 sequences; only one count was recorded for approximately 5% of them. About 2% of the sample is in the top ten clones.

For unsorted PBMC libraries, 2 million PBMCs were used after storage in RNAlater at -80 degrees C until RNA extraction. The multiple sclerosis patients were enrolled in a US clinical protocol that evaluated disease progression with magnetic resonance imaging. Peripheral blood was subjected to Ficoll-Hypaque density gradient centrifugation to isolate PBMCs, which were then cryopreserved in liquid nitrogen. The specimen sequenced was PBMCs. This sequence originates from a woman in her twenties or thirties with multiple sclerosis. The V and J segments used are TRBV3-1 and TRBJ1-2, with the D gene not confidently named. The CDR3 protein is CASSPSEGSYGYTF. The DNA sequence is given as TGTGCCAGCAGCCCCTCCGAAGGGAGCTATGGCTACACCTTC. This CDR3, with the reference TRBV3-1 and TRBJ1-2 proteins standing in past its ends, gives the full variable domain DTAVSQTPKYLVTQMGNDKSIKCEQNLGHDTMYWYKQDSKKFLKIMFSYNNKELIINETVPNRFSPKSPDKAHLNLHINSLELGDSAVYFCASSPSEGSYGYTFGSGTRLTVV.